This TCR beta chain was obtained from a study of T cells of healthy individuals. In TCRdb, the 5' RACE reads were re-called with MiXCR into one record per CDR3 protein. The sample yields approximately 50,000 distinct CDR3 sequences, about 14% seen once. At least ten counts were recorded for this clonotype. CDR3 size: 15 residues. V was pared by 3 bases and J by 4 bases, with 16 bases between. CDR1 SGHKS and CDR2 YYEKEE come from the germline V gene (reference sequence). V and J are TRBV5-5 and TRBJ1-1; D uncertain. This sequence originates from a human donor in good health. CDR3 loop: CASSWAQPTTTEAFF. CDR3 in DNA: TGTGCCAGCAGCTGGGCCCAGCCCACGACCACTGAAGCTTTCTTT.